These 25 T cell receptor beta chains were all obtained from the same sample, sequenced in a study of T cells after yellow fever vaccination. TCRdb itself ran the 5' RACE reads through MiXCR, one entry per CDR3 protein. The sample shows roughly 260,000 distinct CDR3 sequences, about an eighth of them seen only once. The source was CD4+ T cells sorted from PBMCs, collected 45 days after the yellow fever booster vaccination. The receptors stem from a man aged 30-40 years who received the YFV17D yellow fever vaccine.

This sequence joins TRBV6-5 and TRBJ1-1; a possible D gene is TRBD1 (5 bases). V was pared by 2 bases and J by 6 bases, with 10 bases between. Germline V CDR1 and CDR2: MNHEY, SVGAGI. This CDR3 is built from 13 residues. Here the CDR3 reads CASSYEGPAEAFF. Here the CDR3 DNA reads TGTGCCAGCAGTTACGAGGGACCGGCTGAAGCTTTCTTT.

V gene TRBV18 combines with J gene TRBJ2-7; D not certain. Germline-derived CDR1 and CDR2 are KGHSH and LQKENI. The V and J ends lost 4 bases and 2 bases respectively, with 21 bases between them. This CDR3 comprises 17 residues. The CDR3 DNA reads TGTGCCAGCTCACATAGCATATTCCCTTTTGAAACCTACGAGCAGTACTTC. Protein: CASSHSIFPFETYEQYF.

This clonotype was picked up a small number of times. This chain connects TRBV6-2 or TRBV6-3 to TRBJ2-7, with 12 bases aligning to TRBD2. Germline CDR1 reads MNHEY; CDR2 reads SVGEGT. The CDR3 sequence is 21 residues long. V gave up 7 bases and J gave up 1 base; unmatched junction bases: 23. The chain's CDR3 is CASTFGLAGPDRRTISYEQYF. The CDR3 DNA reads as TGTGCCAGCACATTCGGACTAGCGGGACCCGACCGAAGAACTATTTCCTACGAGCAGTACTTC.

The table lists this clonotype with a few counts. The chain couples TRBV6-5 to TRBJ2-5; tentative D call: TRBD1 (5 bases). From germline, CDR1 is MNHEY and CDR2 SVGAGI. The CDR3 contains 15 residues. V dropped 4 bases and J dropped 1 base, with 13 bases sitting between them. In nucleotides, the CDR3 is TGTGCCAGCAGTTCCTTAGGGGCAGGCCAAGAGACCCAGTACTTC. Its protein product is CASSSLGAGQETQYF.

The chain has TRBV5-1 and TRBJ2-3; TRBD1 matches at 11 bases. Germline trimming cut 0 bases from V and 4 bases from J; bases unmatched to any gene: 4. Germline V CDR1 and CDR2: SGHRS, YFSETQ. The length of the CDR3 is 16 residues. Here the CDR3 DNA reads TGCGCCAGCAGCTTGGCGGGACAGGGGGTATCAGATACGCAGTATTTT. This codes for CASSLAGQGVSDTQYF.

This clonotype was detected a few times. The V call is TRBV7-9, the J call TRBJ2-3; TRBD2 might be the D (6 bases). Trimming removed 5 bases from V and 6 bases from J, with 21 bases in between. The CDR3 is 16 amino acids. Germline V CDR1 and CDR2: SEHNR, FQNEAQ (reference sequence). CDR3 bases: TGTGCCAGCAGCCCCTCGTCGGGGGTTCGGGTGGATACGCAGTATTTT. It translates to CASSPSSGVRVDTQYF.

This clonotype was detected a few times. This rearrangement joins TRBV27 to TRBJ2-1, with unresolved D. CDR3 length: 11 amino acids. The germline V and J ends were trimmed by 7 bases and 9 bases, with 10 bases remaining between them. The germline V gene encodes CDR1 MNHEY and CDR2 SMNVEV (reference sequence). The CDR3 coding sequence is TGTGCCAGCACCGGATACGGTGAGCAGTTCTTC. Residues: CASTGYGEQFF.

This chain uses TRBV9 with TRBJ2-3; weak D call: TRBD1 (8 bases). CDR1 is SGDLS, CDR2 YYNGEE, per germline. V lost 3 bases and J 8 bases, leaving 16 bases between the germline ends. This CDR3 contains 14 residues. The CDR3 is CASSAPQGGPTQYF. The CDR3 DNA sequence: TGTGCCAGCAGCGCCCCACAGGGGGGGCCTACGCAGTATTTT. The full variable domain, with the rest looked up from reference TRBV9 and TRBJ2-3, is DSGVTQTPKHLITATGQRVTLRCSPRSGDLSVYWYQQSLDQGLQFLIQYYNGEERAKGNILERFSAQQFPDLHSELNLSSLELGDSALYFCASSAPQGGPTQYFGPGTRLTVL.

This clonotype was detected a few times. The J gene is TRBJ2-5, the V gene TRBV29-1, with a tentative D call TRBD1 (5 bases). V lost 5 bases and J lost 2, with 9 bases in between. The CDR3 has 12 residues. Germline-derived CDR1 and CDR2 are SQVTM and ANQGSEA. In nucleotides, the CDR3 is TGCAGCGTTACAGGCCGTCAAGAGACCCAGTACTTC. Translation gives CSVTGRQETQYF.

The chain employs TRBV12-3 or TRBV12-4 and TRBJ2-1, with D possibly TRBD1 on 6 matching bases. The germline V and J ends were trimmed by 2 bases and 16 bases, with 15 bases remaining between them. The CDR3 has 12 residues. The CDR3 protein is CASSLSGQGLFF. The CDR3 DNA follows: TGTGCCAGCAGTTTATCAGGCCAGGGGCTCTTCTTC.

The sample holds a few counts of this clonotype. V usage is TRBV12-3 or TRBV12-4 and J usage is TRBJ2-1, with unresolved D. Trimming stripped 7 bases from V and 3 bases from J, with 10 bases between. The CDR3 loop spans 13 amino acids. The CDR3 bases are TGTGCCAGCACCTCTCCCGTCTACAATGAGCAGTTCTTC. It encodes CASTSPVYNEQFF.

The J gene is TRBJ2-1, the V gene TRBV11-3; possibly TRBD1 for D (5 bases). The CDR3 spans 15 residues. Germline assignment: CDR1 SGHNT and CDR2 YENEEA. V was shortened by 5 bases and J by 5 bases, with 16 bases between the two germline ends. The CDR3 loop is CASSHQGVVDNEQFF. CDR3 in DNA: TGTGCCAGCAGCCACCAGGGTGTTGTTGACAATGAGCAGTTCTTC.

In its sample, this clonotype was seen a few times. The chain is built from TRBV29-1 and TRBJ2-1, with 9 bases lining up with TRBD1. CDR1 is SQVTM, CDR2 ANQGSEA, per germline. CDR3 length: 14 residues. J was trimmed by 6 bases and V by 4 bases; bases with no gene match: 7. Written as DNA, the CDR3 is TGCAGCGTTGGAAGGACAGGGGAAGGCAATGAGCAGTTCTTC. Encoded protein: CSVGRTGEGNEQFF.

The V call is TRBV20-1, the J call TRBJ2-7, with 9 bases fitting TRBD2. Germline V lookup: CDR1 DFQATT, CDR2 SNEGSKA (reference sequence). With 0 bases clipped from V and 6 bases from J, the junction kept 3 bases outside the gene matches. CDR3 length: 13 residues. The CDR3 spells CSARDGGRAEQYF. The CDR3, as DNA: TGCAGTGCTAGAGATGGCGGGAGGGCCGAGCAGTACTTC.

This clonotype was picked up a small number of times. The chain's CDR3 is CASSLDIFSEAFF. CDR3 nucleotide sequence: TGTGCCAGCAGCTTAGACATTTTCTCTGAAGCTTTCTTT. V usage is TRBV7-2 and J usage is TRBJ1-1; unclear D gene. V was shortened by 1 base and J by 6 bases, with 9 bases between the two germline ends. From germline, CDR1 is SGHTA and CDR2 FQGNSA. The CDR3 has 13 residues.

This clonotype was picked up a small number of times. The chain joins TRBV29-1 to TRBJ2-3; 15 bases agree with TRBD2. J was trimmed by 12 bases and V by 6 bases; bases with no gene match: 7. The CDR3 has 13 amino acids. CDR1 is SQVTM and CDR2 is ANQGSEA in the germline V gene. CDR3 in amino acids: CSVMGLAGGVQYF. The CDR3 DNA is TGCAGCGTAATGGGACTAGCGGGAGGAGTTCAGTATTTT.

This clonotype occurred a few times. The genes are TRBV20-1 and TRBJ2-1, with 7 bases identical to TRBD2. Germline V gene lookup returns CDR1 DFQATT and CDR2 SNEGSKA (reference sequence). CDR3 length equals 12 residues. With 3 bases clipped from V and 15 bases from J, the junction kept 11 bases outside the gene matches. The CDR3 DNA reads TGCAGTGCTAGGGGTGGGGGAGGGCTATGGTTCTTC. This translates into CSARGGGGLWFF.

The chain carries TRBV5-1 and TRBJ2-3; D gene uncertain. Per germline, CDR1 SGHRS and CDR2 YFSETQ. There are 12 residues in the CDR3. Trimming removed 4 bases from V and 3 bases from J, with 6 bases in between. The CDR3 spells CASSAATDTQYF. The CDR3 DNA follows: TGCGCCAGCAGCGCGGCGACAGATACGCAGTATTTT.

This clonotype was counted between two and nine times. This chain joins TRBV5-5 and TRBJ2-2; D possibly corresponds to TRBD1 (6 bases). Trimming stripped 1 base from V and 0 bases from J, with 10 bases between. The CDR3 runs to 16 residues. Germline loops: CDR1 SGHKS, CDR2 YYEKEE (reference sequence). CDR3 loop: CASSLLGTTNTGELFF. The CDR3 DNA sequence: TGTGCCAGCAGCTTGCTAGGGACAACGAACACCGGGGAGCTGTTTTTT. Using reference TRBV5-5 and TRBJ2-2 for the parts outside the CDR3, the full variable domain is DAGVTQSPTHLIKTRGQQVTLRCSPISGHKSVSWYQQVLGQGPQFIFQYYEKEERGRGNFPDRFSARQFPNYSSELNVNALLLGDSALYLCASSLLGTTNTGELFFGEGSRLTVL.

The chain has TRBV20-1 and TRBJ2-3; D is tentatively TRBD1 or TRBD2 (5 bases each). The CDR3 runs to 15 residues. Germline V CDR1 and CDR2: DFQATT, SNEGSKA (reference sequence). Trimming shortened V by 2 bases and J by 1 base, and 13 bases separated the two germline ends. CDR3 DNA: TGCAGTGCTAGATTCCGGGACGGGCGCACAGATACGCAGTATTTT. It codes for CSARFRDGRTDTQYF.

The chain joins TRBV5-5 to TRBJ1-2; possible D gene TRBD1, 5 bases. CDR1 and CDR2 from the germline V gene are SGHKS and YYEKEE (reference sequence). With 4 bases removed from V and 4 bases from J, the gap between germline ends came to 17 bases. The CDR3 is 15 residues long. The CDR3 coding sequence is TGTGCCAGCAGCACCCGGAGACAGATACCCTATGGCTACACCTTC. Its protein is CASSTRRQIPYGYTF.

This clonotype was counted only a few times. This CDR3 is CASSLGFRLNEQYF. CDR3 coding DNA: TGTGCCAGCAGCTTAGGTTTCAGGCTCAACGAGCAGTACTTC. The chain combines TRBV5-6 with TRBJ2-7, with no clear D. The V gene's germline CDR1 is SGHDT and CDR2 YYEEEE. V lost 2 bases, J lost 5 bases, and 14 bases lay in between. This CDR3 is built from 14 residues.

The chain uses TRBV5-1 and TRBJ1-3; 7 bases align to TRBD1. In germline, CDR1 is SGHRS, CDR2 YFSETQ. The CDR3 contains 13 residues. With 3 bases clipped from V and 6 bases from J, the junction kept 3 bases outside the gene matches. CDR3 amino acids: CASSSGQKNTIYF. CDR3 nucleotides: TGCGCCAGCAGCTCGGGACAGAAAAACACCATATATTTT.

This clonotype was seen a handful of times. The genes are TRBV11-2 and TRBJ2-6; D gene uncertain. Germline V gives CDR1 SGHAT, CDR2 FQNNGV. This CDR3 has 12 residues. The V end was cut by 5 bases, the J end by 5 bases, with 4 bases between. DNA of the CDR3: TGTGCCAGCAGCCTTTGGGCCAACGTCCTGACTTTC. It codes for CASSLWANVLTF.

CDR3 residues: CASSGGVERLQETQYF. Written as DNA, the CDR3 is TGCGCCAGCAGCGGGGGAGTCGAGCGCTTGCAAGAGACCCAGTACTTC. The rearrangement uses TRBV5-1 and TRBJ2-5; D possibly matches TRBD1 or TRBD2 (5 bases each). The CDR3 contains 16 residues. Germline V gives CDR1 SGHRS, CDR2 YFSETQ. The V end lost 4 bases, the J end lost 2 bases, and 18 bases lay between the germline ends.